This TCR beta chain appears in the sequencing data of a study of blood T cells in healthy people across ages. Broader study findings: With age, beta diversity per million T cells declined roughly linearly, significantly by 40.

Notes on this clonotype: Its antigen is not identified.

This CDR3 has 15 amino acids. V was pared by 1 base and J by 0 bases, with 8 bases between. Germline assignment: CDR1 LGHNA and CDR2 YSLEER. A second PCR of about 7 to 12 cycles used a sample-barcoded 5' primer and a J-beta primer mix. A template-switch adaptor containing 12 random nucleotides labeled each cDNA molecule. TCRdb processed the 5' RACE reads anew with MiXCR; each CDR3 protein has one entry. The sample has about 1.4 million distinct CDR3 sequences, around 59% seen once. Material: blood. The rearrangement joins TRBV4-3 to TRBJ2-3; a weak D match, TRBD2 (5 bases). This receptor was identified in a young man in good health. The CDR3 DNA is TGCGCCAGCAGCCAAGGGAGGCTGAGCACAGATACGCAGTATTTT. The encoded protein is CASSQGRLSTDTQYF.